These 11 T cell receptor beta chains were sequenced from one sample in a study of T cells in Graves' hyperthyroidism and ophthalmopathy. TCR beta CDR3 regions were amplified from RNA. With the HTBI primer set, the TCR CDR3 went through a first round of RT-PCR. TCRdb re-derived calls from the multiplex PCR reads in MiXCR, one entry per CDR3 protein. The sample includes roughly 740,000 distinct CDR3 sequences, about 16% of them seen just once. Sequencing was carried out using blood. The receptors here all came from a man aged 18 to 29 with Graves' hyperthyroidism.

This clonotype was counted ten times or more. This sequence joins TRBV6-1 and TRBJ2-7, with TRBD2 matching 10 bases. The CDR3 has 14 residues. Germline assignment: CDR1 MNHNS and CDR2 SASEGT. Trimming removed 5 bases from V and 2 bases from J; junction bases left unmatched: 3. The CDR3 here is CASSRAGGPYEQYF. In nucleotides, the CDR3 is TGTGCCAGCAGTCGAGCGGGAGGGCCCTACGAGCAGTACTTC.

V usage is TRBV12-3 or TRBV12-4 and J usage is TRBJ1-5; tentatively, D is TRBD1 (5 bases). CDR3 length: 14 amino acids. V was trimmed by 5 bases and J by 7 bases, leaving 15 bases between them. The CDR3 DNA reads TGTGCCAGCAGTGCAGGGTCCTTGTGGCAGCCCCAGCATTTT. Amino acids: CASSAGSLWQPQHF.

The chain joins TRBV19 to TRBJ2-3; 7 positions match TRBD1. The germline gives CDR1 LNHDA, CDR2 SQIVND (reference sequence). There are 16 residues in the CDR3. The trim removed 5 bases at V and 4 bases at J, leaving 12 bases unmatched. The chain's CDR3 is CASSAGPRQGPDTQYF. The CDR3 DNA is TGTGCCAGTAGTGCAGGCCCGCGACAGGGCCCAGATACGCAGTATTTT.

This clonotype has only a few counts. The rearrangement joins TRBV28 to TRBJ1-2; no firm D call. This CDR3 contains 14 residues. Germline V CDR1 and CDR2: MDHEN, SYDVKM. Trimming removed 2 bases at V and 3 bases at J, with 10 bases between. The CDR3 nucleotides read TGTGCCAGCAGTTTAAAGCCCATCGACTATGGCTACACCTTC. It is translated as CASSLKPIDYGYTF.

Only a few counts were recorded for this clonotype. The V gene is TRBV5-1, the J gene TRBJ2-5; 9 positions match TRBD1. V trimming: 3 bases; J trimming: 8 bases; junction bases outside the gene matches: 5. CDR1 and CDR2 (germline): SGHRS, YFSETQ. The CDR3 has 13 residues. The CDR3 DNA follows: TGCGCCAGCAGCTCGGGACAGGGTACTACCCAGTACTTC. This sequence encodes CASSSGQGTTQYF.

The V and J genes are TRBV12-3 or TRBV12-4 and TRBJ2-7; 9 nucleotides line up with TRBD2. Germline trimming cut 2 bases from V and 5 bases from J; bases unmatched to any gene: 4. The CDR3 consists of 14 residues. Here the CDR3 reads CASSLRAGGHEQYF. The CDR3, as DNA: TGTGCCAGCAGTTTACGAGCGGGGGGCCACGAGCAGTACTTC.

The sample holds many counts of this clonotype. V and J are TRBV30 and TRBJ1-1; 12 positions match TRBD1. The CDR3 is 14 amino acids. Unmatched junction bases numbered 10, after V lost 7 bases and J lost 7 bases. Germline V gene sequence: CDR1 GTSNPN, CDR2 SVGIG (reference sequence). The CDR3 nucleotides read TGTGCCTTCAGTTCGGGACAGGGGGCAGGTGAAGCTTTCTTT. Residues: CAFSSGQGAGEAFF.

This clonotype came up a few times. This chain joins TRBV28 and TRBJ2-2; D is possibly TRBD1 (6 bases). V lost 10 bases to trimming and J lost 1 base, with 13 bases between them. The CDR3 length is 14 residues. CDR1 is MDHEN and CDR2 is SYDVKM in the germline V gene. This CDR3 is CATSGQLNTGELFF. DNA of the CDR3: TGTGCCACGTCCGGACAGCTGAACACCGGGGAGCTGTTTTTT.

The CDR3 reads CASSSRSRIMNTEAFF. As DNA, the CDR3 is TGTGCCAGCAGCTCGAGAAGTAGGATCATGAACACTGAAGCTTTCTTT. The chain uses TRBV7-9 and TRBJ1-1; D gene uncertain. The germline V gene has CDR1 SEHNR and CDR2 FQNEAQ (reference sequence). V was cut by 4 bases and J by 0 bases, with 15 bases left in between. CDR3 length equals 16 residues.

At least ten counts were recorded for this clonotype. This chain joins TRBV27 and TRBJ2-3; TRBD1 agrees at 11 bases. J was trimmed by 5 bases and V by 3 bases; bases with no gene match: 4. The CDR3 consists of 15 residues. Germline V gene lookup returns CDR1 MNHEY and CDR2 SMNVEV (reference sequence). In DNA, the CDR3 is TGTGCCAGCAGTTTCGGGACAGGGGGGAGAGATACGCAGTATTTT. Translated: CASSFGTGGRDTQYF.

Many counts were recorded for this clonotype. The V call is TRBV3-1, the J call TRBJ2-5; 8 nucleotides agree with TRBD2. The CDR3 is 17 residues long. CDR1 is LGHDT and CDR2 is YNNKEL in the germline V gene (reference sequence). Unmatched junction bases numbered 12, after V lost 2 bases and J lost 4 bases. The CDR3 nucleotides read TGTGCCAGCAGCCAAAGTCCCCCCGGGGGACTAGGAGAGACCCAGTACTTC. This sequence encodes CASSQSPPGGLGETQYF.